The rows below give T cell receptor beta chains drawn from one sample of a study of T-cell memory formation after mild COVID-19. TCRdb re-called the 5' RACE reads with MiXCR, one entry per CDR3 protein. This sample carries more than 350,000 distinct CDR3 sequences, around 20% of them seen once, and the ten largest clones take roughly an eighth. The source material was PBMCs or a T cell subset sorted from them (not recorded which). These receptors were collected from an adult woman who had mild COVID-19 (a few samples of this study predate the infection). Cell type and time point are not known. Both conserved end residues are part of each CDR3. The D gene is left open where the match is weak. Rows give clone size only sometimes, using once, few, many, or a class for an expanded clone.

v_gene	abundance	d_gene	j_gene	CDR3nt	CDR3aa
TRBV20-1	NA	TRBD1	TRBJ1-1	TGCAGTGCTAGAGAGGGGACAGGGCGAACTGAAGCTTTCTTT	CSAREGTGRTEAFF
TRBV14	NA	NA	TRBJ1-2	TGTGCCAGCAGCCAATATTTCTGGGACCCCTATGGCTACACCTTC	CASSQYFWDPYGYTF
TRBV9	few	NA	TRBJ1-5	TGTGCCAGCAGCGGAGGTCAGATCAATCAGCCCCAGCATTTT	CASSGGQINQPQHF
TRBV10-3	few	TRBD2	TRBJ2-3	TGTGCCATCAGTGAAGCGGGGTCTAACCCAGATACGCAGTATTTT	CAISEAGSNPDTQYF
TRBV24-1	NA	NA	TRBJ2-3	TGTGCCACCAGTTTAAAAGATACGCAGTATTTT	CATSLKDTQYF
TRBV24-1	NA	NA	TRBJ2-1	TGTGCCACGTCCCGGGGGACGGCTTCCTACAATGAGCAGTTCTTC	CATSRGTASYNEQFF
TRBV6-2/TRBV6-3	NA	TRBD2	TRBJ2-7	TGTGCCAGCAGTATCTTTAGCGGGCCGGAGGACGAGCAGTACTTC	CASSIFSGPEDEQYF
TRBV4-3	few	NA	TRBJ2-7	TGCGCCAGCAGCCAAGACACCCGCTACGAGCAGTACTTC	CASSQDTRYEQYF
TRBV2	few	NA	TRBJ1-5	TGTGCCAGCAGTGACAACGGGAGCAATCAGCCCCAGCATTTT	CASSDNGSNQPQHF
TRBV12-3/TRBV12-4	few	TRBD1	TRBJ2-5	TGTGCCAGCAGTCCGCATCGGGACAGGGCCAGACAAGAGACCCAGTACTTC	CASSPHRDRARQETQYF
TRBV24-1	NA	NA	TRBJ2-1	TGTGCCACCAGTGATCCGGGGGACGGTGGGAATGAGCAGTTCTTC	CATSDPGDGGNEQFF
TRBV7-8	few	TRBD2	TRBJ2-1	TGTGCCAGCAGCCCTAGCGGAGGAGTCTACAATGAGCAGTTCTTC	CASSPSGGVYNEQFF
TRBV4-3	NA	NA	TRBJ2-1	TGCGCCAGCAGCCAAGATAACCTAGATCCGTACAATGAGCAGTTCTTC	CASSQDNLDPYNEQFF
TRBV18	few	NA	TRBJ2-7	TGTGCCAGCTCACCAAAGGTGGCGTTGGCAGACGAGCAGTACTTC	CASSPKVALADEQYF
TRBV12-3/TRBV12-4	NA	NA	TRBJ2-5	TGTGCCAGCAGTTTTGTAGGGGTAGAGACCCAGTACTTC	CASSFVGVETQYF
TRBV7-8	many	NA	TRBJ2-7	TGTGCCAGCAGCTCTGACTGGGGTCCCAACGAGCAGTACTTC	CASSSDWGPNEQYF
TRBV6-5	NA	NA	TRBJ2-7	TGTGCCAGCCAGAAATCCAGGGTCGGGGGCGAGCAGTACTTC	CASQKSRVGGEQYF
TRBV10-3	NA	TRBD1	TRBJ1-5	TGTGCCATCAGTGCAGGGGGCAGGGGTCAGCCCCAGCATTTT	CAISAGGRGQPQHF
TRBV9	NA	TRBD2	TRBJ2-1	TGTGCCAGCAGCCCCCCCCGCGGGACTAGCTACAATGAGCAGTTCTTC	CASSPPRGTSYNEQFF
TRBV2	NA	NA	TRBJ2-7	TGTGCCAGCAGTGTTAGGGGGTCCCCCCCTCCCTACGAGCAGTACTTC	CASSVRGSPPPYEQYF
TRBV7-9	few	NA	TRBJ1-1	TGTGCCGGCTCTTCAGGTATTGGCACTGAAGCTTTCTTT	CAGSSGIGTEAFF
TRBV4-1	NA	TRBD1	TRBJ2-7	TGCGCCAGCAGCCGAGCAGGGACAGCCTACGAGCAGTACTTC	CASSRAGTAYEQYF